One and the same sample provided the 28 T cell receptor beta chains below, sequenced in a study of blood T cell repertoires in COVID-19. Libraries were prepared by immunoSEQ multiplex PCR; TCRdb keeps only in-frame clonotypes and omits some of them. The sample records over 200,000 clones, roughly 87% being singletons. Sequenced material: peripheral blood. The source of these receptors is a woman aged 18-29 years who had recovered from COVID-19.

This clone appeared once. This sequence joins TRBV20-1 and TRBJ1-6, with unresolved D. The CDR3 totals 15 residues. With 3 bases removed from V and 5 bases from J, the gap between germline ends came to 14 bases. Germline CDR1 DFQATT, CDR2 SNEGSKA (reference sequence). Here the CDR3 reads CSASGSIPHNSPLHF. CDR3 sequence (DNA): TGCAGTGCTAGTGGTAGCATACCGCATAATTCACCCCTCCACTTT.

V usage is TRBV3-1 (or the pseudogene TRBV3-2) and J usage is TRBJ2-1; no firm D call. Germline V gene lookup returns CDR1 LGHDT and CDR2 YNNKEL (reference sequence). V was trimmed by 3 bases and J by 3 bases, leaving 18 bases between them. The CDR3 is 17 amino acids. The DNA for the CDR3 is TGTGCCAGCAGCCAGGGTCTTAGCTCCACCTACTACAATGAGCAGTTCTTC. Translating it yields CASSQGLSSTYYNEQFF.

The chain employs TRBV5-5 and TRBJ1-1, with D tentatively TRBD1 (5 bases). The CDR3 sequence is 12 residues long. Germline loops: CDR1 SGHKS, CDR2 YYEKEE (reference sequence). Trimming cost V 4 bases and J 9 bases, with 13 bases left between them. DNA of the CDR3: TGTGCCAGCAGCCCTTCGACAGATCAAGCTTTCTTT. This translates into CASSPSTDQAFF.

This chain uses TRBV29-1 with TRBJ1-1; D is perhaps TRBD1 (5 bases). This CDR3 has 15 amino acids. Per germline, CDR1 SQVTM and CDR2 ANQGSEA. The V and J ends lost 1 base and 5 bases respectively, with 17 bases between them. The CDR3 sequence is CSVEGQLAAWTEAFF. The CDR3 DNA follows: TGCAGCGTTGAAGGACAGTTGGCGGCGTGGACTGAAGCTTTCTTT.

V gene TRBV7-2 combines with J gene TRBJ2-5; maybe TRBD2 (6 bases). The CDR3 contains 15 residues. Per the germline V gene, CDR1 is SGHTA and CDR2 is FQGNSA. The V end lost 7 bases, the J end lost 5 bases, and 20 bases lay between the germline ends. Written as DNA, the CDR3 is TGTGCCAGCAACCTATGGAGGGCCTCGGGGGAGACCCAGTACTTC. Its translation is CASNLWRASGETQYF.

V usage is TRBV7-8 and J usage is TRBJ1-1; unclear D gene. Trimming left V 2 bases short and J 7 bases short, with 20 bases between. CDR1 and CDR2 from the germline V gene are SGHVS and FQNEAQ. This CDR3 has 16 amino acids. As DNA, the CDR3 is TGTGCCAGCAGCTTAACCGTCCCCGGTATTATCGGTGAAGCTTTCTTT. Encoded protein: CASSLTVPGIIGEAFF.

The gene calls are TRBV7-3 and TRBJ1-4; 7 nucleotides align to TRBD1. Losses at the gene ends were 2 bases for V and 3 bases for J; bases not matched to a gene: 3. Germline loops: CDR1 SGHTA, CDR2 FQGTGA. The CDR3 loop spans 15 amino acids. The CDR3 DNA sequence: TGTGCCAGCAGCTTACAGGGGGGCCCTAATGAAAAACTGTTTTTT. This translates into CASSLQGGPNEKLFF.

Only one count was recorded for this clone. The CDR3 protein is CASSAYRALSYEQYF. As DNA, the CDR3 is TGTGCCAGCAGCGCCTACAGGGCTCTGTCCTACGAGCAGTACTTC. The chain has TRBV5-4 and TRBJ2-7, with a tentative D call TRBD1 (6 bases). The CDR3 is 15 amino acids. Germline V gene data show CDR1 as SGHNT and CDR2 as YYREEE (reference sequence). V lost 4 bases and J 1 base, leaving 15 bases between the germline ends.

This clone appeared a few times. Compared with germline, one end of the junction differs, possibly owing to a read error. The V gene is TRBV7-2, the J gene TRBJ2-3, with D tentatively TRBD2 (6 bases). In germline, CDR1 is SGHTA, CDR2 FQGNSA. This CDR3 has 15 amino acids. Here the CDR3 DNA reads TGTGCCAGCACCTTAAATAGCGGATCCACAGATACGCAGTATTTT. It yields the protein CASTLNSGSTDTQYF.

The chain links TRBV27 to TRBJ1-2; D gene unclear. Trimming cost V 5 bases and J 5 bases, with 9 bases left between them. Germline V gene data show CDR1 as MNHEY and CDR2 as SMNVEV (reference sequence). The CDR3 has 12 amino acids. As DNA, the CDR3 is TGTGCCAGCAGTACTGGAGGGTATGGCTACACCTTC. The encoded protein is CASSTGGYGYTF.

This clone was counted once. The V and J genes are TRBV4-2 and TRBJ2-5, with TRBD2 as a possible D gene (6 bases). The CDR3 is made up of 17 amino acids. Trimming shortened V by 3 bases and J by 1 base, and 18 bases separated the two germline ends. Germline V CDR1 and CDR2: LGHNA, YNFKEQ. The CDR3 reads CASSHTGGVPLQETQYF. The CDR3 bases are TGTGCCAGCAGCCATACGGGCGGGGTTCCCCTCCAAGAGACCCAGTACTTC.

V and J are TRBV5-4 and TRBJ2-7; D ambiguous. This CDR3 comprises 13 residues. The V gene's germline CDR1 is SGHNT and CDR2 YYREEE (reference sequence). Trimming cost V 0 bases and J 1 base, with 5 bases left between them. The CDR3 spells CASSLEQSYEQYF. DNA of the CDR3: TGTGCCAGCAGCTTGGAACAGTCCTACGAGCAGTACTTC.

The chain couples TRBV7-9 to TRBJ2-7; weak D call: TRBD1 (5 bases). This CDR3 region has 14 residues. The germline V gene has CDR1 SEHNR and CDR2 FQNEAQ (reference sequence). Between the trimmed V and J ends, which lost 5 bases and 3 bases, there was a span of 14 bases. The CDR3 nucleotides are TGTGCCAGCAGCGATTCGGCAGGGTACTACGAGCAGTACTTC. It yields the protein CASSDSAGYYEQYF. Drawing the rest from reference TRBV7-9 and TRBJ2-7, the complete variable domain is DTGVSQNPRHKITKRGQNVTFRCDPISEHNRLYWYRQTLGQGPEFLTYFQNEAQLEKSRLLSDRFSAERPKGSFSTLEIQRTEQGDSAMYLCASSDSAGYYEQYFGPGTRLTVT.

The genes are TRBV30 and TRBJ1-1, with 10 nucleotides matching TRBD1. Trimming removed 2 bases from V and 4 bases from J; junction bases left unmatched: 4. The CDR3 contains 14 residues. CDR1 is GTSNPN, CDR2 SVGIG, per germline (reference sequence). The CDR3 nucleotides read TGTGCCTGGAGTTACCGGGACAGGGGCACTGAAGCTTTCTTT. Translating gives CAWSYRDRGTEAFF.

DNA for the CDR3: TGTGCCAGCAGCCAAGAAGAAGGGAGGGTAAGCACAGATACGCAGTATTTT. Translated: CASSQEEGRVSTDTQYF. The chain links TRBV3-1 (or the pseudogene TRBV3-2) to TRBJ2-3, with 7 positions matching TRBD2. Trimming cost V 0 bases and J 0 bases; bases outside gene matches: 6. Germline V lookup: CDR1 LGHDT, CDR2 YNNKEL (reference sequence). CDR3 length: 17 amino acids.

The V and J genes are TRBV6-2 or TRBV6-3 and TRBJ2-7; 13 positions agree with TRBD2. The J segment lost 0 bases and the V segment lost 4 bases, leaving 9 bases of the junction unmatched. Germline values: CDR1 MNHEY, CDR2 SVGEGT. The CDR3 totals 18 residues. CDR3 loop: CASSSPGTSGKSSYEQYF. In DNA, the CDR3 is TGTGCCAGCAGTTCCCCCGGGACTAGCGGGAAAAGCTCCTACGAGCAGTACTTC.

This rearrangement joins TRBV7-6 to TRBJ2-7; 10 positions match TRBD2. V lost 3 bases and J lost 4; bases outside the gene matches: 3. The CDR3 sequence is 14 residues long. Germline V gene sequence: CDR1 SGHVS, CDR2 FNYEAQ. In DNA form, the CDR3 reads TGTGCCAGCAGCTTGGGTAGCGGGAGGTACGAGCAGTACTTC. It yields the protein CASSLGSGRYEQYF.

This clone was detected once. The CDR3 bases are TGTTGTCGCAGCGGGGCTACCGGGGAGCTGTTTTTT. It yields the protein CCRSGATGELFF. This rearrangement joins TRBV30 to TRBJ2-2; 7 positions match TRBD2. The germline CDR1 and CDR2 sequences are GTSNPN and SVGIG (reference sequence). This CDR3 contains 12 residues. The whole variable domain, filled in from reference TRBV30 and TRBJ2-2, reads SQTIHQWPATLVQPVGSPLSLECTVEGTSNPNLYWYRQAAGRGLQLLFYSVGIGQISSEVPQNLSASRPQDRQFILSSKKLLLSDSGFYLCCRSGATGELFFGEGSRLTVL.

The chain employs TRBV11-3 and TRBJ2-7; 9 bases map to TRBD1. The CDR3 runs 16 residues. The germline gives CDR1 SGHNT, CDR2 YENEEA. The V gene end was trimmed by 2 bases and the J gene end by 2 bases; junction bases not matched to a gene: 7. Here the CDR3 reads CASSLRLTGGTYEQYF. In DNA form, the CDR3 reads TGTGCCAGCAGCTTAAGACTGACAGGGGGTACCTACGAGCAGTACTTC.

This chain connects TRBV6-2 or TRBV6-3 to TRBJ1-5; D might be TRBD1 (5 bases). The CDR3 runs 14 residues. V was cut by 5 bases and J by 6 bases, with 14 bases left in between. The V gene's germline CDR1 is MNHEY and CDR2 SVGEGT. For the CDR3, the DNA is TGTGCCAGCAGTCCCCAGGGATTGGGTCAGCCCCAGCATTTT. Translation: CASSPQGLGQPQHF.

Here the CDR3 reads CASSAQGGEGSPLHF. The CDR3 region has the DNA TGCGCCAGCAGCGCTCAGGGGGGCGAGGGTTCACCCCTCCACTTT. The J gene is TRBJ1-6, the V gene TRBV5-1; TRBD1 matches 7 bases. CDR1 SGHRS and CDR2 YFSETQ come from the germline V gene. The junction had 10 bases not matched to a gene; V was cut back by 4 bases and J by 9 bases. CDR3 length equals 15 residues.

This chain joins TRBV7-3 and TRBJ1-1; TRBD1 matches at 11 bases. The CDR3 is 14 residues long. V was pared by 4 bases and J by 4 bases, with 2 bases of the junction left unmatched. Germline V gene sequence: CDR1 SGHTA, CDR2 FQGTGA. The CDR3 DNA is TGTGCCAGCAGCTCAGGGACAGGGGGCACTGAAGCTTTCTTT. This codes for CASSSGTGGTEAFF.

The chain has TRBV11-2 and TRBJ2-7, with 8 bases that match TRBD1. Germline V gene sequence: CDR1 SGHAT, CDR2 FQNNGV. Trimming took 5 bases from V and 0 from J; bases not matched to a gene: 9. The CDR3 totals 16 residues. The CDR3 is CASSAGQALISYEQYF. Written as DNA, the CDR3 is TGTGCCAGCAGCGCGGGACAGGCCTTAATCTCCTACGAGCAGTACTTC.

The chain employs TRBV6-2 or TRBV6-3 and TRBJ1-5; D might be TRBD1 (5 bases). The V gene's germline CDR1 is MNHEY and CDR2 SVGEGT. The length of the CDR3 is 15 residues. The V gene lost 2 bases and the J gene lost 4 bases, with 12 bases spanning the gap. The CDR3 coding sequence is TGTGCCAGCAGTTACCCCGACAGCCTGAATCAGCCCCAGCATTTT. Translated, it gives CASSYPDSLNQPQHF.

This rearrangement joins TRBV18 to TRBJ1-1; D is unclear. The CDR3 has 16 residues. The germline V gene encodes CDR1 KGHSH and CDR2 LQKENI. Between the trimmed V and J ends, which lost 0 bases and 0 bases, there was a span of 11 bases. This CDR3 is CASSPPRAGMNTEAFF. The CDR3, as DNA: TGTGCCAGCTCACCACCAAGGGCGGGAATGAACACTGAAGCTTTCTTT.

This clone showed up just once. As DNA, the CDR3 is TGTGCCAGCAGCTTGGCCCGACTAGCGGGAGAACCGTCAGATACGCAGTATTTT. Encoded protein: CASSLARLAGEPSDTQYF. J is TRBJ2-3 and V is TRBV5-6; 12 bases line up with TRBD2. Per germline, CDR1 SGHDT and CDR2 YYEEEE. V was pared by 0 bases and J by 4 bases, with 9 bases of the junction left unmatched. The CDR3 is 18 residues long.

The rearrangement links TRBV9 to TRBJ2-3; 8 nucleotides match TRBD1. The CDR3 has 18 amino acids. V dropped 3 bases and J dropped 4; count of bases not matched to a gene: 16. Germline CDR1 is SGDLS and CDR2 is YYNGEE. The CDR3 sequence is CASSAPRGRLVAADTQYF. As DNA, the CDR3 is TGTGCCAGCAGCGCCCCCAGGGGGCGACTAGTTGCGGCAGATACGCAGTATTTT.

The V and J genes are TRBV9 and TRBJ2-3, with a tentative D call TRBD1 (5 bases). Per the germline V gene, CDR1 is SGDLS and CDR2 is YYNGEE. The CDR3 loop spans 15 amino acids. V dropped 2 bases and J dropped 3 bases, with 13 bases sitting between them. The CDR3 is CASSVAQGWTDTQYF. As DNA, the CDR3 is TGTGCCAGCAGCGTCGCCCAGGGTTGGACAGATACGCAGTATTTT.